There are many counts of the clone carrying this TCR beta chain. The sample comes from a study of T cells in Graves' hyperthyroidism and ophthalmopathy. The germline gives CDR1 GTSNPN, CDR2 SVGIG (reference sequence). Trimming took off 8 bases at V and 5 bases at J, with 12 bases between the two ends. The CDR3 runs 11 residues. TCR beta CDR3 regions were amplified from RNA. First-round RT-PCR with HTBI primers amplified the TCR CDR3 region. TCRdb reprocessed the multiplex PCR reads with MiXCR, giving one entry per CDR3 protein. The table includes more than 300,000 distinct CDR3 sequences, less than 15% detected once.

Source material: blood. The chain employs TRBV30 and TRBJ2-5, with D possibly called TRBD1 or TRBD2 (6 bases each). The sequence was collected from a woman between 18 and 29 years old with Graves' hyperthyroidism. Here the CDR3 DNA reads TGTGCCGGGGGGCAGGGGGAGACCCAGTACTTC. This translates into CAGGQGETQYF.